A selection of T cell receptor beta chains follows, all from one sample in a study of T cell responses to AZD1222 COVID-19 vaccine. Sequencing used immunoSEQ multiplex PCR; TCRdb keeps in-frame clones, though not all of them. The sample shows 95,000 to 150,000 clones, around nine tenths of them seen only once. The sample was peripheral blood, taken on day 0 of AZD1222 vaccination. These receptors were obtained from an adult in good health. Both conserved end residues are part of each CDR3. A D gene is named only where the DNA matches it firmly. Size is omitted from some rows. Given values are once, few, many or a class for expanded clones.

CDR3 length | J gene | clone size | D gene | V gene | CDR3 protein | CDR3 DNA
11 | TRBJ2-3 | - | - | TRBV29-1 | CSGGSTDTQYF | TGCAGTGGGGGGAGCACAGATACGCAGTATTTT
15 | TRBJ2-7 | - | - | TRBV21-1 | CASSKRGGSSYEQYF | TGTGCCAGCAGCAAGAGGGGCGGTAGCTCCTACGAGCAGTACTTC
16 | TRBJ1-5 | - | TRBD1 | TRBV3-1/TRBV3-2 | CASSPDRDRGREPQHF | TGTGCCAGCAGCCCAGACCGGGACAGGGGGAGGGAGCCCCAGCATTTT
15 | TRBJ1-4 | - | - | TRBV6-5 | CASSHGAASNEKLFF | TGTGCCAGCAGTCACGGGGCGGCCAGTAATGAAAAACTGTTTTTT
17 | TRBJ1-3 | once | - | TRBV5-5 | CASSFTSTGTAGNTIYF | TGTGCCAGCAGCTTTACTTCGACCGGGACCGCTGGAAACACCATATATTTT
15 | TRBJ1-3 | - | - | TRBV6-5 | CASRIYAQAGNTIYF | TGTGCCAGCAGAATTTACGCCCAAGCTGGAAACACCATATATTTT
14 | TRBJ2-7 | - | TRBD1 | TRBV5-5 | CASSLSTGDYEQYF | TGTGCCAGCAGCTTATCGACAGGGGATTACGAGCAGTACTTC
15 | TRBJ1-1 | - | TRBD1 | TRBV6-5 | CASSLRGRENTEAFF | TGTGCCAGCAGCCTCAGGGGGCGGGAGAACACTGAAGCTTTCTTT
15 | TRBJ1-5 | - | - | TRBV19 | CATKGGGHFNQPQHF | TGTGCCACCAAGGGGGGCGGACACTTCAATCAGCCCCAGCATTTT
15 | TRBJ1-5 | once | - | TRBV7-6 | CASSPGQGTNQPQHF | TGTGCCAGCAGCCCGGGGCAGGGGACTAATCAGCCCCAGCATTTT
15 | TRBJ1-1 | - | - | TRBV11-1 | CASSLVGTMNTEAFF | TGTGCCAGCAGCTTAGTGGGGACAATGAACACTGAAGCTTTCTTT
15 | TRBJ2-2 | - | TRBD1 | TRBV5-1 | CASSLGQGNTGELFF | TGCGCCAGCAGCTTGGGACAGGGGAACACCGGGGAGCTGTTTTTT
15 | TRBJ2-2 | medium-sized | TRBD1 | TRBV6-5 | CASRSGTGDTGELFF | TGTGCCAGCAGGTCCGGGACAGGGGACACCGGGGAGCTGTTTTTT